A single sample gave rise to the 27 T cell receptor beta chains below, sequenced in a study of control samples from healthy donors and cancer patients. Generated by immunoSEQ multiplex PCR, the TCRdb table keeps only in-frame clones and is missing some. The data contain approximately 100,000 clones, roughly 90% of them seen just once; the ten biggest clones take up 3%. Sequencing was performed on blood. Receptors were obtained from a human donor in good health. The donor label of this sample is uncertain.

The CDR3 here is CASSQEGVTSGDNEQFF. The CDR3 nucleotides are TGCGCCAGCAGCCAAGAAGGGGTCACTAGCGGGGACAATGAGCAGTTCTTC. This chain joins TRBV4-1 and TRBJ2-1; 10 bases fit TRBD2. The CDR3 totals 17 residues. V lost 0 bases and J lost 5; bases outside the gene matches: 7. The germline V gene has CDR1 MGHRA and CDR2 YSYEKL.

The chain joins TRBV5-4 to TRBJ2-2; 7 nucleotides agree with TRBD1. CDR1 and CDR2 from the germline V gene are SGHNT and YYREEE (reference sequence). The CDR3 consists of 17 residues. V was clipped by 4 bases and J by 7 bases; unmatched bases: 16. Here the CDR3 reads CASSPDRVSNIGGELFF. In nucleotides, the CDR3 is TGTGCCAGCAGCCCTGACAGGGTGTCCAATATTGGCGGGGAGCTGTTTTTT.

This sequence joins TRBV19 and TRBJ2-2, with D possibly being TRBD2 (7 bases). The germline gives CDR1 LNHDA, CDR2 SQIVND (reference sequence). This CDR3 is 14 amino acids long. Trimming left V 10 bases short and J 6 bases short, with 18 bases between. The CDR3 bases are TGTGCCACCCTCGGGGGGCGATTCCCCGGGGAGCTGTTTTTT. Translation gives CATLGGRFPGELFF.

The V gene is TRBV5-8, the J gene TRBJ1-5; possibly TRBD1 for D (6 bases). Germline V gives CDR1 SGHTS, CDR2 YDEGEE. This CDR3 is built from 15 residues. V dropped 4 bases and J dropped 1 base, with 12 bases sitting between them. The CDR3 is CASSQGTLSNQPQHF. The CDR3, as DNA: TGTGCCAGCAGCCAAGGGACACTGAGCAATCAGCCCCAGCATTTT.

Many counts were recorded for this clone. CDR3: CASSYPEGWGANTEAFF. The CDR3 DNA reads TGTGCCAGCAGTTACCCGGAAGGGTGGGGGGCCAACACTGAAGCTTTCTTT. The chain joins TRBV6-2 or TRBV6-3 to TRBJ1-1; possibly TRBD1 for D (6 bases). V was trimmed by 2 bases and J by 2 bases, leaving 18 bases between them. The CDR3 runs to 17 residues. The germline V gene has CDR1 MNHEY and CDR2 SVGEGT.

The V and J genes are TRBV12-3 or TRBV12-4 and TRBJ2-6, with TRBD1 identical over 7 bases. Unmatched junction bases numbered 12, after V lost 4 bases and J lost 18 bases. The CDR3 totals 13 residues. The CDR3 spells CASSYRIGTDKTF. The CDR3 DNA reads as TGTGCCAGCAGTTATAGGATCGGGACAGATAAGACTTTC.

The rearrangement uses TRBV2 and TRBJ1-3, with D uncertain. The CDR3 has 15 amino acids. Germline CDR1 is SNHLY and CDR2 is FYNNEI. Trimming pared 4 bases from V and 0 bases from J, leaving 10 bases between. CDR3 coding DNA: TGTGCCAGCAGTGTTGGAGGTTCCTCTGGAAACACCATATATTTT. Protein product: CASSVGGSSGNTIYF. The full variable domain, completed using reference TRBV2 and TRBJ1-3, is EPEVTQTPSHQVTQMGQEVILRCVPISNHLYFYWYRQILGQKVEFLVSFYNNEISEKSEIFDDQFSVERPDGSNFTLKIRSTKLEDSAMYFCASSVGGSSGNTIYFGEGSWLTVV.

J is TRBJ1-2 and V is TRBV28; 7 positions agree with TRBD1. Germline values: CDR1 MDHEN, CDR2 SYDVKM. With 2 bases clipped from V and 0 bases from J, the junction kept 9 bases outside the gene matches. CDR3 length: 17 amino acids. CDR3 sequence reads: CASSLNTQGGTNYGYTF. CDR3 DNA sequence: TGTGCCAGCAGTTTAAATACCCAGGGGGGTACTAACTATGGCTACACCTTC.

The genes are TRBV12-5 and TRBJ2-7; the D is unclear. The CDR3 length is 14 residues. Trimming shortened V by 7 bases and J by 1 base, and 14 bases separated the two germline ends. Germline V lookup: CDR1 LGHNT, CDR2 FRNRAP. CDR3 nucleotides: TGTGCTAGTGCCCACGAGCTAGGATCCTACGAGCAGTACTTC. Translating gives CASAHELGSYEQYF. Full variable domain (rest looked up from reference TRBV12-5 and TRBJ2-7): DARVTQTPRHKVTEMGQEVTMRCQPILGHNTVFWYRQTMMQGLELLAYFRNRAPLDDSGMPKDRFSAEMPDATLATLKIQPSEPRDSAVYFCASAHELGSYEQYFGPGTRLTVT.

The chain carries TRBV5-1 and TRBJ2-5; TRBD1 matches 9 bases. The CDR3 consists of 15 residues. J was trimmed by 4 bases and V by 3 bases; bases with no gene match: 7. CDR1 is SGHRS and CDR2 is YFSETQ in the germline V gene. The CDR3 loop is CASSSPTGGGETQYF. For the CDR3, the DNA is TGCGCCAGCAGCTCGCCGACAGGGGGAGGAGAGACCCAGTACTTC.

J is TRBJ1-1 and V is TRBV5-1; 8 nucleotides align to TRBD1. This CDR3 is 20 amino acids long. J gave up 0 bases and V 4 bases, and 20 bases lay outside the gene matches. Germline V gene data show CDR1 as SGHRS and CDR2 as YFSETQ. For the CDR3, the DNA is TGCGCCAGCAGCCCCGGGCCCGGTCCTCGCAGGGGGCAAATGAACACTGAAGCTTTCTTT. Translation gives CASSPGPGPRRGQMNTEAFF. The complete variable domain, with remaining parts taken from reference TRBV5-1 and TRBJ1-1, reads KAGVTQTPRYLIKTRGQQVTLSCSPISGHRSVSWYQQTPGQGLQFLFEYFSETQRNKGNFPGRFSGRQFSNSRSEMNVSTLELGDSALYLCASSPGPGPRRGQMNTEAFFGQGTRLTVV.

The CDR3 DNA sequence: TGTGCCAGCAGCGAGAGGGGGTTCGGTTCACCCCTCCACTTT. Translated: CASSERGFGSPLHF. The chain recombines TRBV11-3 with TRBJ1-6; possibly TRBD1 for D (6 bases). Trimming shortened V by 5 bases and J by 9 bases, and 14 bases separated the two germline ends. CDR1 SGHNT and CDR2 YENEEA come from the germline V gene. There are 14 residues in the CDR3.

The chain couples TRBV12-3 or TRBV12-4 to TRBJ2-7; no firm D call. The CDR3 is made up of 12 amino acids. V was pared by 5 bases and J by 7 bases, with 12 bases between. The CDR3 protein is CASSRLREEQYF. CDR3 DNA: TGTGCCAGCAGTCGCCTGAGAGAAGAGCAGTACTTC.

The chain combines TRBV3-1 (or the pseudogene TRBV3-2) with TRBJ2-5; D unclear. V lost 1 base, J lost 3 bases, and 9 bases lay in between. The CDR3 runs 14 residues. In germline, CDR1 is LGHDT, CDR2 YNNKEL (reference sequence). Written as DNA, the CDR3 is TGTGCCAGCAGCCAAGCCTTATTCGAAGAGACCCAGTACTTC. Translation: CASSQALFEETQYF.

This clone has more than one count but fewer than ten. The rearrangement links TRBV12-5 to TRBJ2-5; 9 positions match TRBD2. Germline CDR1 and CDR2: LGHNT and FRNRAP. The ends lost 0 bases at V and 4 bases at J; junction bases unmatched: 9. This CDR3 comprises 17 residues. Here the CDR3 reads CASGLVRGGGASETQYF. In DNA, the CDR3 is TGTGCTAGTGGTTTGGTACGCGGCGGGGGGGCCTCAGAGACCCAGTACTTC.

This chain connects TRBV19 to TRBJ1-3; TRBD1 aligns across 9 bases. Germline V gives CDR1 LNHDA, CDR2 SQIVND (reference sequence). CDR3 length equals 14 residues. With 5 bases clipped from V and 4 bases from J, the junction kept 3 bases outside the gene matches. The CDR3 bases are TGTGCCAGTAGTCCGGACAGGGGAGGAAACACCATATATTTT. It yields the protein CASSPDRGGNTIYF.

This clone is a singleton in its sample. V gene TRBV15 combines with J gene TRBJ2-3, with D hard to call. The CDR3 is made up of 15 amino acids. The V gene lost 1 base and the J gene lost 0 bases, with 8 bases spanning the gap. Germline V lookup: CDR1 LNHNV, CDR2 YYDKDF (reference sequence). The CDR3 loop is CATSRAETSTDTQYF. The CDR3 DNA sequence: TGTGCCACCAGCAGAGCGGAGACGAGCACAGATACGCAGTATTTT.

The chain employs TRBV3-1 (or the pseudogene TRBV3-2) and TRBJ1-4; possible D gene TRBD1, 6 bases. Per germline, CDR1 LGHDT and CDR2 YNNKEL (reference sequence). The V gene lost 3 bases and the J gene lost 3 bases, with 26 bases spanning the gap. The CDR3 runs to 20 residues. CDR3 bases: TGTGCCAGCAGCCATTCGGACAGTACCTACCTTTTAGTCCCTAATGAAAAACTGTTTTTT. Translated, it gives CASSHSDSTYLLVPNEKLFF.

This chain joins TRBV10-3 and TRBJ1-1; 7 bases are a match to TRBD1. Losses at the gene ends were 2 bases for V and 5 bases for J; bases not matched to a gene: 14. Germline V gene data show CDR1 as ENHRY and CDR2 as SYGVKD. The CDR3 runs 17 residues. DNA for the CDR3: TGTGCCATCAGTGAGCCAGGGACAGCTATGAGGGGGACTGAAGCTTTCTTT. This translates into CAISEPGTAMRGTEAFF.

The chain employs TRBV7-2 and TRBJ1-2, with TRBD1 identical over 9 bases. V gave up 4 bases and J gave up 11 bases; unmatched junction bases: 17. Germline CDR1 reads SGHTA; CDR2 reads FQGNSA. The CDR3 length is 16 residues. CDR3 DNA sequence: TGTGCCAGCAGCTCCCTGGGAATTACAGGGGGCCCTTTTTACACCTTC. It is translated as CASSSLGITGGPFYTF.

CDR3 sequence: CASSQMPGQANNEQFF. Here the CDR3 DNA reads TGTGCCAGCAGTCAGATGCCGGGACAGGCTAACAATGAGCAGTTCTTC. The chain employs TRBV7-9 and TRBJ2-1; 8 bases are shared with TRBD1. V trimming: 6 bases; J trimming: 5 bases; junction bases outside the gene matches: 12. CDR3 length: 16 amino acids. Germline V gives CDR1 SEHNR, CDR2 FQNEAQ (reference sequence). The whole variable domain, filled in from reference TRBV7-9 and TRBJ2-1, reads DTGVSQNPRHKITKRGQNVTFRCDPISEHNRLYWYRQTLGQGPEFLTYFQNEAQLEKSRLLSDRFSAERPKGSFSTLEIQRTEQGDSAMYLCASSQMPGQANNEQFFGPGTRLTVL.

The J gene is TRBJ1-1, the V gene TRBV29-1; D uncertain. The CDR3 covers 12 residues. V dropped 5 bases and J dropped 3 bases, with 10 bases sitting between them. CDR1 is SQVTM, CDR2 ANQGSEA, per germline. As DNA, the CDR3 is TGCAGCGTTTCGTTCGGGGACACTGAAGCTTTCTTT. Its translation is CSVSFGDTEAFF.

The genes are TRBV11-2 and TRBJ2-5; tentatively, D is TRBD1 (5 bases). The germline V and J ends were trimmed by 3 bases and 5 bases, with 10 bases remaining between them. CDR3 size: 13 residues. Germline CDR1 and CDR2: SGHAT and FQNNGV. The CDR3 loop reads CASSFSGYETQYF. The CDR3 bases are TGTGCCAGCAGCTTTTCAGGGTACGAGACCCAGTACTTC.

The V gene is TRBV19, the J gene TRBJ1-1, with a tentative D call TRBD1 (6 bases). Trimming left V 6 bases short and J 1 base short, with 12 bases between. Germline assignment: CDR1 LNHDA and CDR2 SQIVND (reference sequence). The CDR3 has 14 residues. The DNA of the CDR3 is TGTGCCAGTAGAGGGGGTCCCGCGAACACTGAAGCTTTCTTT. It yields the protein CASRGGPANTEAFF.

This clone was observed a few times. In DNA form, the CDR3 reads TGTGCCAGCAGCCTTCAGGTGGGGCAGGCCGCCTACGAGCAGTACTTC. Amino acid sequence: CASSLQVGQAAYEQYF. The rearrangement uses TRBV14 and TRBJ2-7, with a tentative D call TRBD1 (5 bases). Germline CDR1 and CDR2: SGHDN and FVKESK. V lost 4 bases and J lost 2, with 18 bases in between. The CDR3 runs to 16 residues.

This chain joins TRBV3-1 (or the pseudogene TRBV3-2) and TRBJ2-3, with D unclear. Trimming stripped 0 bases from V and 8 bases from J, with 9 bases between. Germline values: CDR1 LGHDT, CDR2 YNNKEL (reference sequence). The CDR3 has 13 amino acids. Written as DNA, the CDR3 is TGTGCCAGCAGCCAAGAACAGCTCCGTACGCAGTATTTT. Translated, it gives CASSQEQLRTQYF.

Many counts were recorded for this clone. The rearrangement links TRBV6-1 to TRBJ2-7; D unresolved. With 1 base removed from V and 4 bases from J, the gap between germline ends came to 8 bases. This CDR3 comprises 13 residues. Looked up from germline, CDR1 is MNHNS and CDR2 is SASEGT. CDR3 DNA sequence: TGTGCCAGCAGTGAAGAGCGTAGATACGAGCAGTACGTC. Translating it yields CASSEERRYEQYV.